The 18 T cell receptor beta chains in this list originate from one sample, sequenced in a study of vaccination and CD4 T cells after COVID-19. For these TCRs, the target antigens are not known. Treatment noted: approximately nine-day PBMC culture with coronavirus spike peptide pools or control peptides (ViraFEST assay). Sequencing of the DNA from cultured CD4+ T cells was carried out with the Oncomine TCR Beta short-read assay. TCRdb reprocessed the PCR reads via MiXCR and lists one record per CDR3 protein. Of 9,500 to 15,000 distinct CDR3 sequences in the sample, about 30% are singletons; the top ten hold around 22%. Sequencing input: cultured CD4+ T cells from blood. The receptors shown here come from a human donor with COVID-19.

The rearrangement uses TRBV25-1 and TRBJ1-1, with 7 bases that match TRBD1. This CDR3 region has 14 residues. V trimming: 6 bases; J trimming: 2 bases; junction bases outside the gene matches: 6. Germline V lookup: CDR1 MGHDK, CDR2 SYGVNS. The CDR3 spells CASSRQGRNTEAFF. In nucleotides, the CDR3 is TGTGCCAGCAGCCGACAGGGTAGAAACACTGAAGCTTTCTTT.

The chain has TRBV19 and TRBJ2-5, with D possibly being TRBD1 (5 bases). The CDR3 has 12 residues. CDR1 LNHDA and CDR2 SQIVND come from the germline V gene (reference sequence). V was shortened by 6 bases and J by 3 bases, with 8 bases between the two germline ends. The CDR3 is CASSLTEETQYF. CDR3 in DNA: TGTGCCAGTAGCCTGACAGAAGAGACCCAGTACTTC.

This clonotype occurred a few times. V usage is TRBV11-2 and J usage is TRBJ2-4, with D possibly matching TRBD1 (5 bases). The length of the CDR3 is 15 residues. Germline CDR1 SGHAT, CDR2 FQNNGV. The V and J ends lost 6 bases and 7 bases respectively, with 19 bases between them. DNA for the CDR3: TGTGCCAGCAGTTCAGGGCCAGGGCCGAGGAACATTCAGTACTTC. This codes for CASSSGPGPRNIQYF.

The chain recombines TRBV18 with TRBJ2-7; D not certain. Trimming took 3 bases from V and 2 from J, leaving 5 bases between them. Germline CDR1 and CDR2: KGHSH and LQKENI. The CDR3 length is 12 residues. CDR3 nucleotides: TGTGCCAGCTCACCCCGCACCTACGAGCAGTACTTC. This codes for CASSPRTYEQYF.

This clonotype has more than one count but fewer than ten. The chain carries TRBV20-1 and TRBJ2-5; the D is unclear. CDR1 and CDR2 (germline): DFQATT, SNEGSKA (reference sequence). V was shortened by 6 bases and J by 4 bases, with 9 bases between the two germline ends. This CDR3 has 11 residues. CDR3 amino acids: CSARNSETQYF. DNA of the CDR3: TGCAGTGCCCGGAACTCAGAGACCCAGTACTTC.

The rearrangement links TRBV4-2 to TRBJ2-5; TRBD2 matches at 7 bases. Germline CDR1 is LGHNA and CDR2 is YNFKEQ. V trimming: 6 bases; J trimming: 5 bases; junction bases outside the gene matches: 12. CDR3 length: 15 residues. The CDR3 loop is CASRNATSLGETQYF. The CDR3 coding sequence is TGTGCCAGCAGGAACGCGACTAGCTTGGGTGAGACCCAGTACTTC.

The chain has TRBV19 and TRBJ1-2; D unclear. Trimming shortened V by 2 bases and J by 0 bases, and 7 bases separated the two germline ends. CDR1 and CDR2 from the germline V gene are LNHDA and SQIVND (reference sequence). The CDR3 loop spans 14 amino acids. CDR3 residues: CASSITDPNYGYTF. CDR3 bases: TGTGCCAGTAGTATAACCGACCCTAACTATGGCTACACCTTC.

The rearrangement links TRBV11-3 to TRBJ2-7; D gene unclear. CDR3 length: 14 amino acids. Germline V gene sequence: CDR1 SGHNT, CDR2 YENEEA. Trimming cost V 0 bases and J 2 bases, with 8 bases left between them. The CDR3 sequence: CASSLDPGTYEQYF. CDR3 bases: TGTGCCAGCAGCTTAGACCCAGGAACCTACGAGCAGTACTTC.

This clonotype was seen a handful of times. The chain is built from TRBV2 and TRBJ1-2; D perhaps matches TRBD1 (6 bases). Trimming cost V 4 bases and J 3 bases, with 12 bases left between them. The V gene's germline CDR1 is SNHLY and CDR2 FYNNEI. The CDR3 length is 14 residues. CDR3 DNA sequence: TGTGCCAGCAGTGCATCAAACAGGGACTATGGCTACACCTTC. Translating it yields CASSASNRDYGYTF.

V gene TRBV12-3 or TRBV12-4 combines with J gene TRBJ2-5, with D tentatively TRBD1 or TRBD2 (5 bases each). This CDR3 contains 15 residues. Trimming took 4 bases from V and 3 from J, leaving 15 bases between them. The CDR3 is CASSSGTVAKETQYF. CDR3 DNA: TGTGCCAGCAGTTCCGGGACGGTAGCGAAAGAGACCCAGTACTTC.

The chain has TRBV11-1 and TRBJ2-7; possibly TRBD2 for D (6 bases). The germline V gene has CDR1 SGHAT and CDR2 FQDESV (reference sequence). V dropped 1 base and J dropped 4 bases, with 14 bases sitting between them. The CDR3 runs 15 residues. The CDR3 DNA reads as TGTGCCAGCAGCTTAGAATGGCGGGGTCCTTACGAGCAGTACTTC. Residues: CASSLEWRGPYEQYF.

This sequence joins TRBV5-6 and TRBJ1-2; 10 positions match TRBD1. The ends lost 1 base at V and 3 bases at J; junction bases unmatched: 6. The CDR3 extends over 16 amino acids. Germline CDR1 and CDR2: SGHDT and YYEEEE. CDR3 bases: TGTGCCAGCAGCTTGCCTACTGGGACAGGGGACTATGGCTACACCTTC. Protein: CASSLPTGTGDYGYTF.

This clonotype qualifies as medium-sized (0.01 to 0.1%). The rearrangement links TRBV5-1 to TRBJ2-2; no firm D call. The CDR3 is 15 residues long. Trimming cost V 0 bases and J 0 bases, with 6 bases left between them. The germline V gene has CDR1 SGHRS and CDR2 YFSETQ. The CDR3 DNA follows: TGCGCCAGCAGCTTGGTAGGGACGAACACCGGGGAGCTGTTTTTT. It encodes CASSLVGTNTGELFF.

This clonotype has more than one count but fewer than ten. Here the CDR3 reads CASTGSGAPLNEQFF. CDR3 DNA sequence: TGTGCCAGCACCGGTAGCGGGGCCCCTTTGAATGAGCAGTTCTTC. The chain recombines TRBV27 with TRBJ2-1; TRBD2 agrees at 8 bases. Germline V CDR1 and CDR2: MNHEY, SMNVEV (reference sequence). CDR3 length: 15 amino acids. The V and J ends lost 7 bases and 7 bases, in that order; junction bases with no gene match: 12.

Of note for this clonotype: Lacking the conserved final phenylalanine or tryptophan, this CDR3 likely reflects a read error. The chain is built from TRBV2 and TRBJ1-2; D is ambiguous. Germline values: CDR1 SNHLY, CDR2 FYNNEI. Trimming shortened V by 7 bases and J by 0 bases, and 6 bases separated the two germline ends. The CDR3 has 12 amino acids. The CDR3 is CASTATNYGYTL. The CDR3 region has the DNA TGTGCCAGCACAGCCACTAACTATGGCTACACCCTC.

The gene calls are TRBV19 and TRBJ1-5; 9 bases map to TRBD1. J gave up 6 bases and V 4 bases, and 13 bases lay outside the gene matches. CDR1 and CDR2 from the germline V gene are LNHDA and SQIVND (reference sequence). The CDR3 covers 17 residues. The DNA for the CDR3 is TGTGCCAGTAGTACTCCCCCCGGGACAGGGACCGGTCAGCCCCAGCATTTT. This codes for CASSTPPGTGTGQPQHF.

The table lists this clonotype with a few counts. CDR3 DNA sequence: TGTGCCAGTAGCCCCGGACAGGGAGGGAAACTGTTTTTT. Protein: CASSPGQGGKLFF. The rearrangement uses TRBV19 and TRBJ1-4; 8 bases are shared with TRBD1. With 6 bases clipped from V and 11 bases from J, the junction kept 8 bases outside the gene matches. Germline V gene sequence: CDR1 LNHDA, CDR2 SQIVND (reference sequence). The CDR3 runs 13 residues.

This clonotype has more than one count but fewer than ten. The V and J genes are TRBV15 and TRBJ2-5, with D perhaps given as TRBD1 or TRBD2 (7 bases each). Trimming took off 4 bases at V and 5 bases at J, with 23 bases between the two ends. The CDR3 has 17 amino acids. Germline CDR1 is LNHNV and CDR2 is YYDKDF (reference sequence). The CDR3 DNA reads TGTGCCACCAGCACCCTCCTACGCCAGGGGGGGGTGGAGACCCAGTACTTC. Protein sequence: CATSTLLRQGGVETQYF.